The clone carrying this T cell receptor beta chain was seen a single time. Its specificity is unknown. In the authors' workflow: ImmunoSEQ junction-only sequences lacked quality scores, so their filtering differed. Method: immunoSEQ multiplex PCR; TCRdb's copy keeps in-frame clones and lacks some. The DNA was the basis for D and trimming; V, J and clone size are from that table. This table has approximately 2,300,000 clones, 85% to 95% appearing once. The data were obtained in a study of shared clonotypes between healthy human individuals. Whole-study context: The study drew on two women and a few men aged 18 to 49 as donors.

Every contributor of samples was a Caucasian grown-up residing in Nashville, Tennessee. General study findings and limits: Rarefaction showed that sequencing of sorted subsets was incomplete (despite large depth).

With 5 bases removed from V and 0 bases from J, the gap between germline ends came to 10 bases. CDR1 and CDR2 from the germline V gene are KGHSH and LQKENI. This CDR3 is 14 amino acids long. The genes are TRBV18 and TRBJ1-1; D is possibly TRBD1 (6 bases). This TCR was recovered from a man between 18 and 35 years old in good health. Some clones in this sample may be carry-over from other donors' samples. What was sequenced was naive CD4+ T cells from PBMCs. Described subset: CD45RA+ positively selected. The CDR3: CASSATGMNTEAFF. The CDR3 coding sequence is TGTGCCAGCTCAGCGACAGGAATGAACACTGAAGCTTTCTTT. The full variable domain, completed using reference TRBV18 and TRBJ1-1, is NAGVMQNPRHLVRRRGQEARLRCSPMKGHSHVYWYRQLPEEGLKFMVYLQKENIIDESGMPKERFSAEFPKEGPSILRIQQVVRGDSAAYFCASSATGMNTEAFFGQGTRLTVV.